The 5 T cell receptor beta chains below come from one sample, sequenced in a study of T cells in Graves' hyperthyroidism and ophthalmopathy. Amplified regions were TCR beta CDR3 sequences from RNA transcripts. The HTBI primer set was used in a first-round RT-PCR of the TCR CDR3. In TCRdb, the multiplex PCR reads were re-called with MiXCR into one record per CDR3 protein. The sample carries some 300,000 distinct CDR3 sequences, approximately 16% recorded once. The specimen was blood. Every receptor here comes from a man younger than 45 with Graves' hyperthyroidism.

This clonotype was recorded a few times. The rearrangement joins TRBV10-3 to TRBJ1-5, with TRBD1 matching 8 bases. V dropped 3 bases and J dropped 5; count of bases not matched to a gene: 9. The length of the CDR3 is 16 residues. The germline CDR1 and CDR2 sequences are ENHRY and SYGVKD. DNA of the CDR3: TGTGCCATCAGTGATGGTAGGACAGGGCCCCATCAGCCCCAGCATTTT. The encoded protein is CAISDGRTGPHQPQHF.

The rearrangement uses TRBV19 and TRBJ2-7; the D is unclear. From germline, CDR1 is LNHDA and CDR2 SQIVND (reference sequence). The V and J ends lost 3 bases and 3 bases respectively, with 9 bases between them. The CDR3 covers 13 residues. CDR3 nucleotide sequence: TGTGCCAGTAGTATCCAAGTCCACTACGAGCAGTACTTC. As protein: CASSIQVHYEQYF.

The chain combines TRBV5-1 with TRBJ2-2; 12 nucleotides line up with TRBD1. CDR1 and CDR2 from the germline V gene are SGHRS and YFSETQ. This CDR3 contains 17 residues. V was clipped by 5 bases and J by 7 bases; unmatched bases: 12. Written as DNA, the CDR3 is TGCGCCAGCAGAGAATCCGGGACAGGGGGCGCCATCGGGGAGCTGTTTTTT. This encodes CASRESGTGGAIGELFF.

The chain joins TRBV20-1 to TRBJ2-6; D is unclear. Trimming removed 0 bases at V and 1 base at J, with 7 bases between. Germline-derived CDR1 and CDR2 are DFQATT and SNEGSKA (reference sequence). The CDR3 has 15 residues. CDR3 nucleotides: TGCAGTGCTAGAGATCCACAGTCTGGGGCCAACGTCCTGACTTTC. It specifies CSARDPQSGANVLTF.

This clonotype has only a few counts. This chain joins TRBV6-1 and TRBJ1-1, with a possible D match to TRBD1 (5 bases). The CDR3 runs to 14 residues. Per the germline V gene, CDR1 is MNHNS and CDR2 is SASEGT. The V and J ends lost 6 bases and 4 bases respectively, with 15 bases between them. The CDR3 region has the DNA TGTGCCAGCAGATCCCCCAGGGAAGCCACTGAAGCTTTCTTT. This sequence encodes CASRSPREATEAFF.